This entry lists 13 T cell receptor beta chains sequenced from one sample in a study of blood T cell repertoires in COVID-19 (dated by TCRdb to the early 2020s). The receptor library was made with the immunoSEQ multiplex PCR assay. TCRdb took over this immuneACCESS table, retaining in-frame rearrangements with V and J assigned. Such tables are incomplete; in checked studies, under half of the missing clones stem from an unresolved V gene, and the remainder is unexplained. Within this sample are over 100,000 clones, with around nine tenths of them counted one time only. Jointly, the top ten make up 3.5% to 4.5% of the sample. Sequenced sample: peripheral blood. The receptors were sampled from a man aged 35-49 years with acute or convalescent COVID-19.

The rearrangement uses TRBV30 and TRBJ1-6; 12 nucleotides match TRBD1. The CDR3 extends over 17 amino acids. Trimming took 2 bases from V and 6 from J; bases not matched to a gene: 8. Germline CDR1 GTSNPN, CDR2 SVGIG (reference sequence). In DNA form, the CDR3 reads TGTGCCTGGAGTCGGGACAGGGGGCGCCCGGGTAATTCACCCCTCCACTTT. Translation: CAWSRDRGRPGNSPLHF. The complete variable domain, with remaining parts taken from reference TRBV30 and TRBJ1-6, reads SQTIHQWPATLVQPVGSPLSLECTVEGTSNPNLYWYRQAAGRGLQLLFYSVGIGQISSEVPQNLSASRPQDRQFILSSKKLLLSDSGFYLCAWSRDRGRPGNSPLHFGNGTRLTVT.

The V call is TRBV2, the J call TRBJ1-1; D perhaps matches TRBD1 (5 bases). This CDR3 comprises 13 residues. Germline CDR1 and CDR2: SNHLY and FYNNEI. V shed 4 bases and J shed 2 bases, with 8 bases lying between them. The CDR3 protein is CASSGQLNTEAFF. The CDR3 DNA reads TGTGCCAGCAGTGGACAGCTTAACACTGAAGCTTTCTTT.

This chain joins TRBV7-2 and TRBJ2-1, with 12 positions matching TRBD2. The germline CDR1 and CDR2 sequences are SGHTA and FQGNSA. The CDR3 is 17 amino acids. V gave up 4 bases and J gave up 0 bases; unmatched junction bases: 4. CDR3 sequence: CASSWGLAGSSYNEQFF. The CDR3 DNA reads as TGTGCCAGCAGCTGGGGACTAGCGGGTAGCTCCTACAATGAGCAGTTCTTC.

The genes are TRBV7-2 and TRBJ2-3, with 8 bases matching TRBD2. Germline values: CDR1 SGHTA, CDR2 FQGNSA. CDR3 size: 15 residues. J was trimmed by 4 bases and V by 2 bases; bases with no gene match: 5. The CDR3 loop reads CASSLSGGNPDTQYF. DNA for the CDR3: TGTGCCAGCAGCTTAAGCGGGGGCAATCCAGATACGCAGTATTTT.

The chain combines TRBV7-2 with TRBJ2-1, with 7 bases that match TRBD2. The CDR3 contains 14 residues. The germline V gene has CDR1 SGHTA and CDR2 FQGNSA. Trimming removed 5 bases from V and 3 bases from J; junction bases left unmatched: 4. The CDR3 loop reads CASSGASGYNEQFF. Here the CDR3 DNA reads TGTGCCAGCAGCGGGGCTAGCGGCTACAATGAGCAGTTCTTC. The full variable domain, completed using reference TRBV7-2 and TRBJ2-1, is GAGVSQSPSNKVTEKGKDVELRCDPISGHTALYWYRQSLGQGLEFLIYFQGNSAPDKSGLPSDRFSAERTGGSVSTLTIQRTQQEDSAVYLCASSGASGYNEQFFGPGTRLTVL.

The CDR3, as DNA: TGTGCCAGCAGCTTGGCCGAGGGACAGGGGATGGGCACTGAAGCTTTCTTT. Translation: CASSLAEGQGMGTEAFF. V usage is TRBV5-5 and J usage is TRBJ1-1; 10 nucleotides match TRBD1. The V and J ends lost 0 bases and 4 bases, in that order; junction bases with no gene match: 9. This CDR3 spans 17 amino acids. The germline V gene has CDR1 SGHKS and CDR2 YYEKEE (reference sequence). Drawing the rest from reference TRBV5-5 and TRBJ1-1, the complete variable domain is DAGVTQSPTHLIKTRGQQVTLRCSPISGHKSVSWYQQVLGQGPQFIFQYYEKEERGRGNFPDRFSARQFPNYSSELNVNALLLGDSALYLCASSLAEGQGMGTEAFFGQGTRLTVV.

The chain employs TRBV5-4 and TRBJ2-7, with D tentatively TRBD2 (6 bases). The CDR3 has 14 amino acids. From germline, CDR1 is SGHNT and CDR2 YYREEE (reference sequence). V lost 3 bases, J lost 2 bases, and 12 bases lay in between. CDR3 in DNA: TGTGCCAGCAGCTCTAGGGACTGGCCCTACGAGCAGTACTTC. It is translated as CASSSRDWPYEQYF.

V usage is TRBV6-1 and J usage is TRBJ2-7; D ambiguous. The CDR3 spans 13 residues. Trimming shortened V by 3 bases and J by 0 bases, and 6 bases separated the two germline ends. Germline-derived CDR1 and CDR2 are MNHNS and SASEGT. CDR3 loop: CASSETNSYEQYF. In DNA form, the CDR3 reads TGTGCCAGCAGTGAGACAAACTCCTACGAGCAGTACTTC.

V is TRBV27 and J is TRBJ1-2, with 9 bases matching TRBD1. CDR3 length: 17 residues. The germline CDR1 and CDR2 sequences are MNHEY and SMNVEV (reference sequence). J was trimmed by 6 bases and V by 2 bases; bases with no gene match: 13. The CDR3 region has the DNA TGTGCCAGCAGTTTAAAAGGGACAGGGTCGCCGATTAATGGCTACACCTTC. The encoded protein is CASSLKGTGSPINGYTF.

This chain uses TRBV2 with TRBJ2-5, with D hard to call. This CDR3 is built from 15 residues. Germline CDR1 reads SNHLY; CDR2 reads FYNNEI. Trimming took off 4 bases at V and 2 bases at J, with 14 bases between the two ends. CDR3 DNA sequence: TGTGCCAGCAGTGCCCCGAGGAGCCTACAAGAGACCCAGTACTTC. Translated: CASSAPRSLQETQYF.

The rearrangement joins TRBV9 to TRBJ2-2; 9 bases match TRBD2. Germline V gene lookup returns CDR1 SGDLS and CDR2 YYNGEE. V dropped 3 bases and J dropped 5; count of bases not matched to a gene: 17. The CDR3 extends over 19 amino acids. The chain's CDR3 is CASSAPRIIAGAGTGELFF. The CDR3 bases are TGTGCCAGCAGCGCACCTCGGATCATAGCGGGAGCGGGGACCGGGGAGCTGTTTTTT. The entire variable domain, with the rest obtained from reference TRBV9 and TRBJ2-2, is as follows: DSGVTQTPKHLITATGQRVTLRCSPRSGDLSVYWYQQSLDQGLQFLIQYYNGEERAKGNILERFSAQQFPDLHSELNLSSLELGDSALYFCASSAPRIIAGAGTGELFFGEGSRLTVL.

This clone was observed a single time. J is TRBJ1-1 and V is TRBV18; no clear D. Per germline, CDR1 KGHSH and CDR2 LQKENI. This CDR3 comprises 13 residues. V lost 3 bases and J 3 bases, leaving 8 bases between the germline ends. The CDR3 loop reads CASSPAQDTEAFF. The CDR3 nucleotides are TGTGCCAGCTCACCCGCCCAGGACACTGAAGCTTTCTTT.

This chain's CDR3 is CASSLARASSGGYTF. The CDR3 nucleotides are TGTGCCAGCAGCTTGGCACGCGCGTCATCGGGGGGCTACACCTTC. J is TRBJ1-2 and V is TRBV5-4, with D unclear. Germline V gene lookup returns CDR1 SGHNT and CDR2 YYREEE (reference sequence). V was clipped by 0 bases and J by 8 bases, with 17 bases between them. This CDR3 has 15 amino acids.